Following are 8 T cell receptor beta chains from one sample sequenced in a study of control samples from healthy donors and cancer patients. TCRdb keeps only in-frame clones here, not all; method: immunoSEQ multiplex PCR. The repertoire has roughly 130,000 clones, roughly 89% of them found once; the top ten carry about 11%. The sequenced sample consisted of blood. The receptors originated from a man in his thirties or forties in good health.

The J gene is TRBJ2-5, the V gene TRBV15; D possibly corresponds to TRBD2 (6 bases). Germline CDR1 and CDR2: LNHNV and YYDKDF (reference sequence). Between the trimmed V and J ends, which lost 0 bases and 5 bases, there was a span of 7 bases. This CDR3 is 13 amino acids long. The CDR3 coding sequence is TGTGCCACCAGCAGAGATGGGAGGGAGACCCAGTACTTC. Translating it yields CATSRDGRETQYF. The full variable domain, with the rest looked up from reference TRBV15 and TRBJ2-5, is DAMVIQNPRYQVTQFGKPVTLSCSQTLNHNVMYWYQQKSSQAPKLLFHYYDKDFNNEADTPDNFQSRRPNTSFCFLDIRSPGLGDTAMYLCATSRDGRETQYFGPGTRLLVL.

This clone was found once. The V gene is TRBV19, the J gene TRBJ2-7, with 9 positions matching TRBD1. The CDR3 spans 13 residues. V was pared by 4 bases and J by 3 bases, with 1 base of the junction left unmatched. CDR1 and CDR2 (germline): LNHDA, SQIVND (reference sequence). DNA for the CDR3: TGTGCCAGTAGTAAGGACAGGGGCTACGAGCAGTACTTC. This sequence encodes CASSKDRGYEQYF.

Regarding this clone: At the DNA level, this CDR3 is encoded by other sequences in the same sample as well. The chain employs TRBV7-2 and TRBJ1-1; D gene unclear. V lost 1 base, J lost 2 bases, and 5 bases lay in between. CDR3 size: 13 residues. Germline CDR1 and CDR2: SGHTA and FQGNSA. The CDR3 protein is CASSLVGNTEAFF. The CDR3 DNA reads TGTGCCAGCAGCTTAGTGGGTAACACTGAAGCTTTCTTT.

This sequence joins TRBV19 and TRBJ1-5; no firm D call. The germline V and J ends were trimmed by 3 bases and 6 bases, with 12 bases remaining between them. The CDR3 covers 14 residues. Germline CDR1 is LNHDA and CDR2 is SQIVND (reference sequence). CDR3 bases: TGTGCCAGTAGTATCGAGAGGGTAAGTCAGCCCCAGCATTTT. Protein sequence: CASSIERVSQPQHF.

This clone was counted once. The V and J genes are TRBV2 and TRBJ2-2; a weak D match, TRBD2 (5 bases). CDR1 and CDR2 from the germline V gene are SNHLY and FYNNEI. Trimming shortened V by 0 bases and J by 4 bases, and 12 bases separated the two germline ends. The CDR3 is 16 residues long. CDR3 residues: CASSEAWELGTGELFF. The CDR3 coding sequence is TGTGCCAGCAGTGAAGCGTGGGAGTTGGGCACCGGGGAGCTGTTTTTT.

This sequence joins TRBV7-2 and TRBJ1-4; D not resolved. V lost 5 bases and J lost 5, with 15 bases in between. The length of the CDR3 is 15 residues. Germline values: CDR1 SGHTA, CDR2 FQGNSA. The CDR3 region is CASSPSAGPNEKLFF. CDR3 bases: TGTGCCAGCAGCCCAAGCGCGGGCCCAAATGAAAAACTGTTTTTT.

J is TRBJ1-2 and V is TRBV12-3 or TRBV12-4; D perhaps matches TRBD1 (6 bases). This CDR3 is built from 13 residues. With 5 bases removed from V and 7 bases from J, the gap between germline ends came to 14 bases. The CDR3 is CASSQGAGVGYTF. CDR3 nucleotides: TGTGCCAGCAGTCAAGGGGCAGGGGTTGGCTACACCTTC.

The chain recombines TRBV19 with TRBJ1-1; unclear D gene. V was pared by 2 bases and J by 0 bases, with 7 bases between. CDR1 and CDR2 from the germline V gene are LNHDA and SQIVND (reference sequence). The CDR3 is 14 residues long. DNA of the CDR3: TGTGCCAGTAGTATACTAGGAGTGAACACTGAAGCTTTCTTT. Amino acids: CASSILGVNTEAFF.